This T cell receptor (beta chain) was profiled in a study of T cells in Graves' hyperthyroidism and ophthalmopathy. Study-level findings and limits: Most thyroid clonotypes expanded above 0.001 were also detected in blood.

The CDR3 runs to 11 residues. V lost 3 bases and J lost 4, with 6 bases in between. CDR1 and CDR2 from the germline V gene are DFQATT and SNEGSKA (reference sequence). This clonotype appeared a few times. What it binds is unknown. RNA transcripts were the template for amplifying TCR beta CDR3 regions. With the HTBI primer set, the TCR CDR3 went through a first round of RT-PCR. From the multiplex PCR reads, TCRdb called clonotypes with MiXCR, one entry per CDR3 protein. The data hold roughly 660,000 distinct CDR3 sequences, with about 18% observed a single time. Material for sequencing was blood. This TCR derives from a man aged 50 to 59 with Graves' hyperthyroidism. The chain has TRBV20-1 and TRBJ1-2; D perhaps matches TRBD1 (6 bases). CDR3 in amino acids: CSARDSYGYTF. In nucleotides, the CDR3 is TGCAGTGCTAGGGACAGCTATGGCTACACCTTC.